The T cell receptor beta chain under discussion was sequenced for a study of T-cell reconstitution after alpha-beta-depleted transplantation in children. This clonotype was detected many times. Its specificity is not known. Trimming removed 5 bases from V and 4 bases from J, with 11 bases in between. Germline V gene sequence: CDR1 MDHEN, CDR2 SYDVKM. This CDR3 contains 13 residues. For TCRbeta, the library was prepared with unique molecular identifiers. TCRdb re-called the PCR reads through MiXCR, storing one row per CDR3 protein. The sample lists a few hundred thousand distinct CDR3 sequences; 13% were seen once. Broader study findings: Several hundred expanded graft clones reportedly supplied alpha-beta T cells about two months after transplant.

Sequenced here: PBMCs, mostly from graft donor cells, sampled 360 days after TCRalphabeta/CD19-depleted stem cell transplant. J is TRBJ1-2 and V is TRBV28; D may be TRBD1 (5 bases). The sequence came from a male patient aged 10 to 17 who had a stem cell transplant for acute myeloid leukemia, so the T cells may come from the graft donor. The CDR3 region has the DNA TGTGCCAGCAGTCCTCAGGGAGGCTATGGCTACACCTTC. Protein product: CASSPQGGYGYTF.